The entry below describes one T cell receptor (beta chain). The antigen is unknown. These data are taken from a study of immune evolution from preneoplasia to lung adenocarcinoma. Study outcomes and limitations: From normal lung to invasive adenocarcinoma, top clone frequencies appeared to decrease.

Profiling relied on immunoSEQ multiplex PCR, and the TCRdb table lists in-frame clones only, not all of them. The sample records about 6,300 clones, roughly 76% being singletons. Between the trimmed V and J ends, which lost 7 bases and 3 bases, there was a span of 13 bases. CDR1 and CDR2 (germline): SQVTM, ANQGSEA. CDR3 length: 12 amino acids. The receptor was derived from a person between 70 and 80 years old with lung adenocarcinoma. This chain joins TRBV29-1 and TRBJ2-7; D is perhaps TRBD1 or TRBD2 (5 bases each). Sequencing input: FFPE minimally invasive lung adenocarcinoma tissue. CDR3 sequence reads: CSALGTVYEQYF. DNA of the CDR3: TGCAGCGCCCTGGGGACCGTCTACGAGCAGTACTTC.